The entry that follows covers one TCR beta chain sequence. This CDR3 region has 15 residues. Germline lookup yields CDR1 SNHLY and CDR2 FYNNEI. V lost 6 bases to trimming and J lost 0 bases, with 9 bases between them. The table came from immunoSEQ multiplex PCR; TCRdb's copy has only in-frame clones and leaves some out. The sample carries hundreds of thousands of clones, roughly 70% recorded once. The data were obtained in a study of shared clonotypes between healthy human individuals. The sequence was collected from a man aged 25-40 years in good health. The J gene is TRBJ2-6, the V gene TRBV2, with D possibly TRBD2 on 5 matching bases. Sequenced material: memory CD4+ T cells sorted from blood. Subset in this sample: CD45RA-negative fraction. CDR3 residues: CASRREPSGANVLTF. Written as DNA, the CDR3 is TGTGCCAGCAGACGGGAACCCTCTGGGGCCAACGTCCTGACTTTC.